This passage covers 18 T cell receptor beta chains from one sample sequenced in a study of cytomegalovirus exposure and HLA in healthy donors (dated by TCRdb to about 2017). Library preparation used the immunoSEQ multiplex PCR assay. For the multiplex PCR, a mixture combining 60 forward primers for TCR Vbeta segments and 13 reverse primers for TCR Jbeta segments was used. This immuneACCESS table, as held by TCRdb, lists in-frame sequences with V and J called but not all clones. Of the missing ones, under half trace to an unresolved V gene in checked studies; the others have no known cause. The sample's table covers 140,000 or so clones. In total, the top ten clones hold 0.96% of the sample. The specimen sequenced was PBMCs. Every receptor here comes from a male donor in good health and CMV-seronegative.

The rearrangement uses TRBV6-5 and TRBJ1-1; D is unresolved. V gave up 8 bases and J gave up 3 bases, with 13 bases separating them. The germline V gene has CDR1 MNHEY and CDR2 SVGAGI. The CDR3 is made up of 13 amino acids. CDR3 in amino acids: CASCEAEDTEAFF. CDR3 nucleotides: TGTGCCAGCTGTGAGGCGGAGGACACTGAAGCTTTCTTT.

CDR3 in amino acids: CASSAGTSGPYEQYF. The CDR3 DNA is TGTGCCAGCAGTGCTGGGACTAGCGGCCCCTACGAGCAGTACTTC. This sequence joins TRBV6-1 and TRBJ2-7; 11 nucleotides match TRBD2. V shed 4 bases, J shed 2 bases, and the junction held 4 bases outside the gene matches. CDR3 length equals 15 residues. CDR1 is MNHNS and CDR2 is SASEGT in the germline V gene.

The chain couples TRBV27 to TRBJ1-5, with D perhaps matching TRBD1 (5 bases). With 3 bases removed from V and 7 bases from J, the gap between germline ends came to 10 bases. This CDR3 has 13 residues. CDR1 is MNHEY and CDR2 is SMNVEV in the germline V gene (reference sequence). Here the CDR3 reads CASSFRVGQPQHF. The DNA for the CDR3 is TGTGCCAGCAGTTTCAGGGTAGGGCAGCCCCAGCATTTT.

The V gene is TRBV11-2, the J gene TRBJ2-3, with a weak D call TRBD1 (6 bases). Germline CDR1 is SGHAT and CDR2 is FQNNGV. The V end was cut by 6 bases, the J end by 5 bases, with 9 bases between. The CDR3 has 12 amino acids. CDR3 residues: CASSKQGDTQYF. The CDR3, as DNA: TGTGCCAGCAGTAAACAGGGAGATACGCAGTATTTT.

The rearrangement uses TRBV4-3 and TRBJ2-1; 10 nucleotides line up with TRBD2. The CDR3 length is 15 residues. Germline loops: CDR1 LGHNA, CDR2 YSLEER. Trimming took 1 base from V and 8 from J; bases not matched to a gene: 5. CDR3 amino acids: CASSQGERGGDEQFF. In nucleotides, the CDR3 is TGCGCCAGCAGCCAAGGGGAGCGGGGGGGCGATGAGCAGTTCTTC.

The chain links TRBV12-5 to TRBJ2-2; D perhaps matches TRBD1 (6 bases). Germline CDR1 is LGHNT and CDR2 is FRNRAP. Trimming removed 5 bases at V and 1 base at J, with 14 bases between. The CDR3 runs 16 residues. The CDR3: CASGPRDTRNTGELFF. CDR3 sequence (DNA): TGTGCTAGTGGTCCGAGGGACACCCGGAACACCGGGGAGCTGTTTTTT. Full variable domain (rest looked up from reference TRBV12-5 and TRBJ2-2): DARVTQTPRHKVTEMGQEVTMRCQPILGHNTVFWYRQTMMQGLELLAYFRNRAPLDDSGMPKDRFSAEMPDATLATLKIQPSEPRDSAVYFCASGPRDTRNTGELFFGEGSRLTVL.

The chain is built from TRBV10-3 and TRBJ1-5; D may be TRBD1 (6 bases). The V end lost 5 bases, the J end lost 0 bases, and 14 bases lay between the germline ends. The germline V gene encodes CDR1 ENHRY and CDR2 SYGVKD. There are 16 residues in the CDR3. The DNA of the CDR3 is TGTGCCATCAGTATGACAGGACCGAATAGCAATCAGCCCCAGCATTTT. It specifies CAISMTGPNSNQPQHF.

The chain is built from TRBV9 and TRBJ2-6; TRBD2 might be the D (6 bases). Germline CDR1 reads SGDLS; CDR2 reads YYNGEE. The CDR3 contains 18 residues. V was shortened by 0 bases and J by 2 bases, with 15 bases between the two germline ends. The CDR3 sequence: CASSVATREWTGANVLTF. CDR3 nucleotide sequence: TGTGCCAGCAGCGTAGCTACCCGGGAGTGGACTGGGGCCAACGTCCTGACTTTC.

The chain combines TRBV27 with TRBJ1-6; TRBD1 agrees at 9 bases. Germline V CDR1 and CDR2: MNHEY, SMNVEV (reference sequence). CDR3 length: 14 residues. V shed 5 bases, J shed 9 bases, and the junction held 5 bases outside the gene matches. This CDR3 reads CASSPGTGFSPLHF. As DNA, the CDR3 is TGTGCCAGCAGTCCTGGGACAGGGTTTTCACCCCTCCACTTT.

V gene TRBV6-1 combines with J gene TRBJ1-1; D remains unclear. The CDR3 consists of 16 residues. Per the germline V gene, CDR1 is MNHNS and CDR2 is SASEGT. Trimming took 2 bases from V and 4 from J, leaving 17 bases between them. Written as DNA, the CDR3 is TGTGCCAGCAGTGAAAAGGGAGGGAGGCAAACCACTGAAGCTTTCTTT. Amino acid sequence: CASSEKGGRQTTEAFF.

The chain links TRBV30 to TRBJ2-2, with D possibly matching TRBD2 (6 bases). Per the germline V gene, CDR1 is GTSNPN and CDR2 is SVGIG (reference sequence). The germline V and J ends were trimmed by 5 bases and 4 bases, with 14 bases remaining between them. This CDR3 is built from 14 residues. In DNA form, the CDR3 reads TGTGCCTGGGGCCAGGGAGCGGGCACCGGGGAGCTGTTTTTT. As protein: CAWGQGAGTGELFF.

V usage is TRBV30 and J usage is TRBJ1-2; 8 bases are shared with TRBD1. The CDR3 is 11 residues long. Germline V gene lookup returns CDR1 GTSNPN and CDR2 SVGIG (reference sequence). V shed 3 bases, J shed 10 bases, and the junction held 4 bases outside the gene matches. CDR3 residues: CAWSSTGVYTF. CDR3 coding DNA: TGTGCCTGGAGCTCGACAGGGGTCTACACCTTC. Drawing the rest from reference TRBV30 and TRBJ1-2, the complete variable domain is SQTIHQWPATLVQPVGSPLSLECTVEGTSNPNLYWYRQAAGRGLQLLFYSVGIGQISSEVPQNLSASRPQDRQFILSSKKLLLSDSGFYLCAWSSTGVYTFGSGTRLTVV.

The genes are TRBV5-1 and TRBJ1-6; D ambiguous. Trimming removed 4 bases at V and 9 bases at J, with 17 bases between. The CDR3 extends over 15 amino acids. CDR1 is SGHRS, CDR2 YFSETQ, per germline. CDR3 bases: TGCGCCAGCAGCCCGGCGGAGGGTTCGAGTTCACCCCTCCACTTT. Translating gives CASSPAEGSSSPLHF.

The chain links TRBV10-3 to TRBJ2-7; 9 bases align to TRBD1. This CDR3 comprises 17 residues. The V gene's germline CDR1 is ENHRY and CDR2 SYGVKD. V lost 0 bases, J lost 3 bases, and 9 bases stayed unmatched. CDR3 DNA sequence: TGTGCCATCAGTGAGTCTATTACGGGGACAGGGAACTACGAGCAGTACTTC. Translated, it gives CAISESITGTGNYEQYF.

The chain recombines TRBV18 with TRBJ2-7; 8 nucleotides line up with TRBD1. The CDR3 totals 15 residues. Germline CDR1 KGHSH, CDR2 LQKENI. V gave up 5 bases and J gave up 3 bases; unmatched junction bases: 9. The CDR3, as DNA: TGTGCCAGCTCAACTGACAGGGGAGCTGGCTACGAGCAGTACTTC. Translation gives CASSTDRGAGYEQYF.

The chain is built from TRBV6-5 and TRBJ2-1; TRBD2 matches at 8 bases. Germline V CDR1 and CDR2: MNHEY, SVGAGI. V lost 8 bases and J lost 7; bases outside the gene matches: 10. There are 14 residues in the CDR3. CDR3 coding DNA: TGTGCCAGCTGGCGGCGGGGGGACCCGAATGAGCAGTTCTTC. It specifies CASWRRGDPNEQFF.

The chain joins TRBV18 to TRBJ2-1; the match to TRBD2 covers 10 bases. Germline-derived CDR1 and CDR2 are KGHSH and LQKENI. CDR3 length equals 14 residues. V shed 3 bases, J shed 9 bases, and the junction held 5 bases outside the gene matches. The CDR3 sequence: CASSPGTSEGEQFF. Here the CDR3 DNA reads TGTGCCAGCTCACCCGGGACTAGCGAAGGTGAGCAGTTCTTC.

The J gene is TRBJ1-1, the V gene TRBV5-6; D perhaps matches TRBD1 (6 bases). Trimming pared 0 bases from V and 3 bases from J, leaving 9 bases between. This CDR3 spans 14 amino acids. Germline-derived CDR1 and CDR2 are SGHDT and YYEEEE. The CDR3: CASSLDRVHTEAFF. CDR3 coding DNA: TGTGCCAGCAGCTTGGACAGGGTGCACACTGAAGCTTTCTTT.